This T cell receptor (beta chain) originates from a study of Ad26.COV2.S vaccination and SARS-CoV-2 variants. At the level of the study: Once or twice, 56 days apart, Ad26.COV2.S was delivered intramuscularly. Study-wide findings and caveats: Non-spike TCR breadth showed similarity between vaccine and placebo recipients. Reports say spike-specific CD8+ and CD4+ T cell responses covered substantial breadth after vaccination.

Here immunoSEQ multiplex PCR was the method, and the copy in TCRdb shows in-frame clones only, minus some. The sample contains about 350,000 clones, more than 85% of which appear only once. The treatment: 15 to 20 received Ad26.COV2.S at low or high dose, single or two shots; a few received placebo; per-sample allocation not given. Repertoires come from day 63 after the first vaccine or placebo injection. It was an adult aged 18-55 years in Boston who was the donor. In its sample, this clone was seen once. Its target is unknown. Germline CDR1 MNHEY, CDR2 SMNVEV (reference sequence). This CDR3 region has 13 residues. Trimming cost V 5 bases and J 10 bases, with 17 bases left between them.

Sample: peripheral blood, taken in a trial of Ad26.COV2.S vaccine versus placebo. This chain joins TRBV27 and TRBJ1-1, with D possibly being TRBD1 (5 bases). The sequence was obtained from a person aged 18-65 years who received the Ad26.COV2.S COVID-19 vaccine or a placebo. The CDR3 sequence: CASSTGPQLGAFF. DNA for the CDR3: TGTGCCAGCAGTACGGGACCTCAGCTAGGAGCTTTCTTT.